The rows below give T cell receptor beta chains drawn from one sample of a study of human versus mouse CDR3 diversity and MHC coevolution. Libraries were prepared by immunoSEQ multiplex PCR; TCRdb keeps only in-frame clonotypes and omits some of them. The sample records about 77,000 clones, less than 95% being singletons. The specimen sequenced was naive CD4+ T cells from blood. These TCRs come from a person between 30 and 69 years old in good health. Both conserved end residues are part of each CDR3. Each record gives: J gene, V gene, D gene, clone size, CDR3 protein, CDR3 DNA. The D gene is left open where the match is weak. Clone size is given for some rows only: seen once, a few or many times, or a class if the clone is expanded.

>TRBJ2-1|TRBV5-6|TRBD2|.
CASSLGLAGDEQFF
TGTGCCAGCAGCTTGGGACTAGCGGGGGATGAGCAGTTCTTC
>TRBJ2-7|TRBV4-1|TRBD1|.
CASSQGVGQRNYEQYF
TGCGCCAGCAGCCAAGGAGTGGGACAGAGAAACTACGAGCAGTACTTC
>TRBJ2-7|TRBV11-2|TRBD2|.
CARAVSGGPSSYEQYF
TGTGCCAGGGCGGTCAGCGGGGGCCCTAGCTCCTACGAGCAGTACTTC
>TRBJ1-1|TRBV18|.|.
CASSPTGTEAFF
TGTGCCAGCTCACCAACCGGCACTGAAGCTTTCTTT
>TRBJ2-2|TRBV27|.|.
CASSLSTIAFTGELFF
TGTGCCAGCAGTTTATCGACTATAGCCTTTACCGGGGAGCTGTTTTTT
>TRBJ1-1|TRBV18|.|.
CASSPEPRKNTEAFF
TGTGCCAGCTCACCGGAGCCGAGGAAGAACACTGAAGCTTTCTTT
>TRBJ1-3|TRBV27|.|.
CASSPSGHSSGNTIYF
TGTGCCAGCAGTCCCTCGGGACACAGCTCTGGAAACACCATATATTTT
>TRBJ2-5|TRBV20-1|.|.
CSAGRETQYF
TGCAGTGCTGGCAGGGAGACCCAGTACTTC
>TRBJ1-6|TRBV7-3|TRBD1|.
CASSPGTEDSPLHF
TGTGCCAGCAGCCCCGGGACAGAAGATTCACCCCTCCACTTT
>TRBJ2-7|TRBV7-2|.|once
CASSLGLGLTMGYEQYF
TGTGCCAGCAGCTTAGGGCTTGGACTAACCATGGGTTACGAGCAGTACTTC
>TRBJ2-3|TRBV2|.|.
CASRSGSSTDTQYF
TGTGCCAGTCGCTCGGGTTCTAGCACAGATACGCAGTATTTT
>TRBJ2-1|TRBV10-3|TRBD2|.
CANGGEPYNEQFF
TGTGCCAACGGGGGGGAGCCCTACAATGAGCAGTTCTTC
>TRBJ2-1|TRBV14|.|.
CASSQAPGWNEQFF
TGTGCCAGCAGCCAAGCCCCCGGGTGGAATGAGCAGTTCTTC
>TRBJ2-2|TRBV18|.|.
CASSPPSGELFF
TGTGCCAGCTCACCACCCTCCGGGGAGCTGTTTTTT
>TRBJ1-1|TRBV6-1|TRBD1|.
CASRGQGFEAFF
TGTGCCAGCAGGGGACAGGGGTTTGAAGCTTTCTTT
>TRBJ2-7|TRBV5-1|.|.
CASSSGDEQYF
TGCGCCAGCAGCTCGGGGGACGAGCAGTACTTC